This T cell receptor beta chain derives from a study of cytomegalovirus exposure and HLA in healthy donors. Background on the study: Previous work identified 90 million to 130 million unique TCR beta sequences from around 200 million T cells.

This CDR3 contains 15 residues. V lost 4 bases and J 2 bases, leaving 11 bases between the germline ends. Germline V gene lookup returns CDR1 SNHLY and CDR2 FYNNEI. With respect to this clone: Its specificity is unknown.

With 60 Vbeta and 13 Jbeta primers, the PCR was carried out. Using immunoSEQ multiplex PCR, the repertoire was profiled, and TCRdb retains in-frame clones only, with some absent. The sample shows more than 85,000 clones, 60% to 80% of them seen only once. General study results and limits: DRB1 showed the most TCR associations and HLA-C the fewest in a later analysis, as rates varied by HLA locus.

The chain links TRBV2 to TRBJ2-2; D is undetermined. This receptor was taken from a female donor in good health and CMV-seronegative. The material sequenced was PBMCs. CDR3 residues: CASSGAAYNTGELFF. Written as DNA, the CDR3 is TGTGCCAGCAGTGGGGCAGCCTATAACACCGGGGAGCTGTTTTTT. Drawing the rest from reference TRBV2 and TRBJ2-2, the complete variable domain is EPEVTQTPSHQVTQMGQEVILRCVPISNHLYFYWYRQILGQKVEFLVSFYNNEISEKSEIFDDQFSVERPDGSNFTLKIRSTKLEDSAMYFCASSGAAYNTGELFFGEGSRLTVL.